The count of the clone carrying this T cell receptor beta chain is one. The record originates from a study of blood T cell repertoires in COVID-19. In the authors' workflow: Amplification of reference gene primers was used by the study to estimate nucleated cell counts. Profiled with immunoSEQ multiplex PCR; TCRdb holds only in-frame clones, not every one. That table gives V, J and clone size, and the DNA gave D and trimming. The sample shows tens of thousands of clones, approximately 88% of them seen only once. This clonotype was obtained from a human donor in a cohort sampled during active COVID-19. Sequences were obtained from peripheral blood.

The CDR3 coding sequence is TGTGCCAGCAGCTTAGCGGGAGGGGGCCAAGAGACCCAGTACTTC. Translated, it gives CASSLAGGGQETQYF. The chain joins TRBV7-9 to TRBJ2-5, with D possibly matching TRBD2 (7 bases). In germline, CDR1 is SEHNR, CDR2 FQNEAQ (reference sequence). V lost 0 bases and J 1 base, leaving 9 bases between the germline ends. The CDR3 consists of 15 residues.